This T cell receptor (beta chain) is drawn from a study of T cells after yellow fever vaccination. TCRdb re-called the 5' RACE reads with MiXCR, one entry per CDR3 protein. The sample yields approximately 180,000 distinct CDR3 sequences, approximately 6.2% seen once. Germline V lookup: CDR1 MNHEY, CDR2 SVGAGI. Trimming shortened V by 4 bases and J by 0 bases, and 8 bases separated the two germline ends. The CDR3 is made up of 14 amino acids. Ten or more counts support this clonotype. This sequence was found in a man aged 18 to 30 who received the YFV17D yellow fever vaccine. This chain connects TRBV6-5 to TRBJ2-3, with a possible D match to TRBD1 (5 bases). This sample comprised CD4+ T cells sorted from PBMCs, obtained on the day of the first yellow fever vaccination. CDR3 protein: CASSWTQSTDTQYF. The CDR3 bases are TGTGCCAGCAGTTGGACACAGAGCACAGATACGCAGTATTTT.